The TCR beta chain described here comes from a study of response to subunit inactivated influenza vaccine. TCRdb re-called the RT-PCR reads through MiXCR, storing one row per CDR3 protein. The table records 500,000 or so distinct CDR3 sequences, approximately 15% of them present only once. In this sample, this clonotype turned up a few times. Its antigen is undetermined. Study-wide points: It was suggested by the authors that few new T cells are recruited by each seasonal influenza vaccination.

V was clipped by 4 bases and J by 8 bases; unmatched bases: 12. The CDR3 extends over 14 amino acids. Per the germline V gene, CDR1 is SQVTM and CDR2 is ANQGSEA. Sample: CD4+ T cells sorted from PBMCs, taken around 25 months after vaccination. J is TRBJ1-2 and V is TRBV29-1; 8 bases agree with TRBD1. The origin of this receptor is a man aged 50 to 75 who received an inactivated influenza vaccine. CDR3 DNA: TGCAGCGTTGCCCAGGGGGCGAATGTGCGAGGCTACACCTTC. Its protein product is CSVAQGANVRGYTF. Full variable domain (rest looked up from reference TRBV29-1 and TRBJ1-2): SAVISQKPSRDICQRGTSLTIQCQVDSQVTMMFWYRQQPGQSLTLIATANQGSEATYESGFVIDKFPISRPNLTFSTLTVSNMSPEDSSIYLCSVAQGANVRGYTFGSGTRLTVV.